Listed below are T cell receptor beta chains from one sample, sequenced in a study of blood T cell repertoires in COVID-19. Profiled with immunoSEQ multiplex PCR; TCRdb holds only in-frame clones, not every one. The sample lists roughly 150,000 clones; roughly 88% were seen once. Sequences were obtained from peripheral blood. Source of these receptors: a man aged 80 or over with COVID-19, enrolled during active disease. The CDR3 runs from the conserved cysteine through the conserved F or W. The D gene is left open where the match is weak. Size values are once, few and many counts, or a class for expanded clones, and some rows have none.

-	TRBV6-5	TRBJ2-7	14	-	CASRPTGSSYEQYF	TGTGCCAGCAGGCCCACGGGGTCCTCCTACGAGCAGTACTTC
TRBD1	TRBV7-9	TRBJ2-5	16	few	CASSARDRGAGETQYF	TGTGCCAGCAGCGCCCGGGACAGGGGTGCGGGGGAGACCCAGTACTTC
-	TRBV4-2	TRBJ1-2	12	-	CASRLSSGGDTF	TGTGCCAGCAGGCTATCGTCCGGGGGGGACACCTTC
TRBD2	TRBV5-1	TRBJ2-3	14	few	CASSFGGSTDTQYF	TGCGCCAGCAGCTTCGGGGGGAGCACAGATACGCAGTATTTT
-	TRBV3-1/TRBV3-2	TRBJ2-1	12	-	CASSFAMDEQFF	TGTGCCAGCAGCTTTGCTATGGATGAGCAGTTCTTC
TRBD1	TRBV9	TRBJ1-2	14	many	CASSDIRGAYGYTF	TGTGCCAGCAGCGATATCAGGGGGGCCTATGGCTACACCTTC
TRBD1	TRBV18	TRBJ1-2	18	-	CASSVQPGQAASNYGYTF	TGTGCCAGCTCGGTTCAACCGGGACAGGCCGCTTCTAACTATGGCTACACCTTC
-	TRBV29-1	TRBJ1-3	15	-	CSVWPQGRSGNTIYF	TGCAGCGTTTGGCCGCAGGGTCGCTCTGGAAACACCATATATTTT
-	TRBV2	TRBJ2-3	13	-	CASSVSDSDTQYF	TGTGCCAGCAGTGTTTCGGACTCGGATACGCAGTATTTT
TRBD1	TRBV7-9	TRBJ1-1	15	-	CASSFFRDRGAEAFF	TGTGCCAGCAGCTTCTTCCGGGACAGGGGCGCTGAAGCTTTCTTT
-	TRBV10-3	TRBJ1-6	15	-	CAISELTGYNSPLHF	TGTGCCATCAGTGAATTGACAGGATATAATTCACCCCTCCACTTT
TRBD1	TRBV5-6	TRBJ2-1	16	-	CASSKDQGAFYNEQFF	TGTGCCAGCAGCAAAGATCAGGGGGCCTTCTACAATGAGCAGTTCTTC
TRBD1	TRBV7-2	TRBJ2-7	16	few	CASSLVGQGVSYEQYF	TGTGCCAGCAGCTTAGTCGGGCAGGGGGTCTCCTACGAGCAGTACTTC
TRBD2	TRBV4-2	TRBJ2-2	18	once	CASSQERVAGAETGELFF	TGTGCCAGCAGCCAAGAGAGGGTAGCGGGGGCCGAGACCGGGGAGCTGTTTTTT
-	TRBV4-1	TRBJ2-7	14	-	CASSQEDTTYEQYF	TGCGCCAGCAGCCAAGAGGACACAACCTACGAGCAGTACTTC
TRBD2	TRBV6-2/TRBV6-3	TRBJ2-7	15	once	CASSFTGTILYEQYF	TGTGCCAGCAGTTTCACCGGGACTATCCTCTACGAGCAGTACTTC
-	TRBV5-1	TRBJ2-2	16	few	CASSLPQGSNTGELFF	TGCGCCAGCAGCTTGCCCCAGGGTTCGAACACCGGGGAGCTGTTTTTT
-	TRBV6-1	TRBJ1-2	13	-	CASSEAGSYGYTF	TGTGCCAGCAGTGAAGCGGGCAGTTATGGCTACACCTTC
-	TRBV2	TRBJ2-5	13	-	CASSSGGGETQYF	TGTGCCAGCAGCTCAGGGGGAGGAGAGACCCAGTACTTC
TRBD2	TRBV5-6	TRBJ2-7	16	-	CASSLPSGGGSYEQYF	TGTGCCAGCAGCTTGCCCTCGGGCGGGGGATCCTACGAGCAGTACTTC
TRBD1	TRBV11-3	TRBJ2-7	15	-	CASSLVPGGSYEQYF	TGTGCCAGCAGCTTGGTGCCAGGGGGCTCCTACGAGCAGTACTTC
TRBD1	TRBV4-2	TRBJ1-2	16	once	CASSLTGTGTNYGYTF	TGTGCCAGCAGCCTAACCGGGACAGGGACCAACTATGGCTACACCTTC
TRBD1	TRBV6-5	TRBJ2-3	15	-	CASSYRTGHTDTQYF	TGTGCCAGCAGTTACAGGACAGGGCACACAGATACGCAGTATTTT
-	TRBV7-9	TRBJ2-2	14	-	CASSPGGRTGELFF	TGTGCCAGCAGCCCGGGCGGGCGCACCGGGGAGCTGTTTTTT
-	TRBV9	TRBJ1-2	13	-	CASSPTMPPGYTF	TGTGCCAGCAGCCCCACAATGCCCCCTGGCTACACCTTC
-	TRBV4-2	TRBJ1-4	14	-	CASSQGDSSEKLFF	TGTGCCAGCAGCCAAGGCGACAGCTCAGAAAAACTGTTTTTT
-	TRBV9	TRBJ1-3	14	-	CASSLGTAGNTIYF	TGTGCCAGCAGCCTCGGGACTGCCGGGAACACCATATATTTT
TRBD1	TRBV2	TRBJ1-5	16	-	CASRENRGAGEQPQHF	TGTGCCAGCAGAGAAAACAGGGGCGCAGGGGAACAGCCCCAGCATTTT
TRBD1	TRBV5-1	TRBJ1-6	15	-	CASSLGGTGASPLHF	TGCGCCAGCAGCTTGGGAGGGACAGGGGCATCACCCCTCCACTTT
-	TRBV19	TRBJ2-3	15	few	CASSINGFSTDTQYF	TGTGCCAGTAGTATTAACGGTTTTAGCACAGATACGCAGTATTTT
-	TRBV5-1	TRBJ1-1	13	-	CASSFARDTEAFF	TGCGCCAGCAGCTTTGCTAGAGACACTGAAGCTTTCTTT
TRBD1	TRBV29-1	TRBJ2-7	13	once	CSVAGTGLYEQYF	TGCAGCGTAGCCGGGACAGGGTTATACGAGCAGTACTTC
-	TRBV5-1	TRBJ1-1	13	-	CASSFGGNTEAFF	TGCGCCAGCAGCTTCGGGGGAAACACTGAAGCTTTCTTT
-	TRBV6-5	TRBJ1-5	14	few	CASTIAGASQPQHF	TGTGCCAGCACGATCGCGGGGGCGAGTCAGCCCCAGCATTTT
-	TRBV28	TRBJ1-3	15	-	CASRPAGGRGNTIYF	TGTGCCAGCCGGCCAGCCGGGGGGCGAGGAAACACCATATATTTT
-	TRBV9	TRBJ1-3	15	-	CASSVGPISGNTIYF	TGTGCCAGCAGCGTAGGGCCGATCTCTGGAAACACCATATATTTT
-	TRBV27	TRBJ1-1	14	-	CASSLGGWNTEAFF	TGTGCCAGCAGTTTAGGGGGCTGGAACACTGAAGCTTTCTTT
TRBD1	TRBV19	TRBJ2-2	15	-	CASRTGTANTGELFF	TGTGCCAGTAGAACCGGGACAGCAAACACCGGGGAGCTGTTTTTT
-	TRBV27	TRBJ1-5	15	-	CASSLAPPGNQPQHF	TGTGCCAGCAGTTTAGCCCCCCCGGGCAATCAGCCCCAGCATTTT
-	TRBV9	TRBJ1-6	18	once	CASSALAGSGSYNSPLHF	TGTGCCAGCAGCGCCCTCGCAGGCAGCGGCTCCTATAATTCACCCCTCCACTTT
-	TRBV18	TRBJ2-2	15	once	CASSGQGIGTGELLF	TGTGCCAGCTCAGGGCAGGGGATCGGCACCGGGGAGCTGCTTTTT
TRBD1	TRBV6-2/TRBV6-3	TRBJ1-2	17	once	CASSPFFPLGQNYGYTF	TGTGCCAGCAGCCCATTTTTCCCCCTGGGACAGAACTATGGCTACACCTTC
TRBD1	TRBV9	TRBJ2-5	18	-	CASSADRGLVSYQETQYF	TGTGCCAGCAGCGCAGACAGGGGCCTGGTTTCGTACCAAGAGACCCAGTACTTC
-	TRBV2	TRBJ1-5	13	once	CASSEGVGRPQHF	TGTGCCAGCAGTGAAGGAGTGGGGAGGCCCCAGCATTTT
-	TRBV6-2/TRBV6-3	TRBJ1-5	14	-	CASTPRGTGQPQHF	TGTGCCAGCACCCCCCGGGGAACGGGTCAGCCCCAGCATTTT
-	TRBV2	TRBJ1-6	15	-	CASREQVTVPSPLHF	TGTGCCAGCAGAGAACAGGTGACGGTTCCTTCACCCCTCCACTTT
TRBD2	TRBV7-9	TRBJ2-3	18	once	CASSLGLAAVVFLDTQYF	TGTGCCAGCAGCCTGGGACTAGCGGCGGTTGTGTTTTTAGATACGCAGTATTTT
TRBD1	TRBV11-3	TRBJ2-7	13	-	CASSRQGRYEQYF	TGTGCCAGCAGCCGACAGGGAAGGTACGAGCAGTACTTC
-	TRBV9	TRBJ1-2	11	-	CASSAPGPDTF	TGTGCCAGCAGCGCTCCAGGGCCGGATACCTTC
-	TRBV5-4	TRBJ1-1	13	once	CASSLTVNTEAFF	TGTGCCAGCAGCTTGACAGTGAACACTGAAGCTTTCTTT
-	TRBV10-3	TRBJ1-1	17	-	CAISESVTVLMNTEAFF	TGTGCCATCAGTGAGTCAGTTACAGTGCTTATGAACACTGAAGCTTTCTTT
-	TRBV3-1/TRBV3-2	TRBJ1-3	15	-	CASSHGTNSGNTIYF	TGTGCCAGCAGCCACGGGACAAACTCTGGAAACACCATATATTTT
-	TRBV21-1	TRBJ1-4	19	-	CASSRANGQGTIRNEKLFF	TGTGCCAGCAGCAGGGCCAACGGACAGGGGACAATCCGTAATGAAAAACTGTTTTTT